The rows below give T cell receptor beta chains drawn from one sample of a study of CD4 T cell repertoires in COVID-19. Libraries were prepared by immunoSEQ multiplex PCR; TCRdb keeps only in-frame clonotypes and omits some of them. The sample contains about 22,000 clones, about nine tenths of which appear only once. The sequencing used central memory CD4+ T cells from blood, collected before the COVID-19 pandemic. The receptors come from a human donor who had COVID-19. The CDR3 runs from the conserved cysteine through the conserved F or W. Each record gives: V gene, J gene, CDR3 protein.

v_gene: TRBV18; j_gene: TRBJ2-2; CDR3aa: CASSAEGNTGELFF
v_gene: TRBV5-6; j_gene: TRBJ2-5; CDR3aa: CASSWGGTQYF
v_gene: TRBV5-4; j_gene: TRBJ2-3; CDR3aa: CASSLDGADTQYF
v_gene: TRBV19; j_gene: TRBJ1-4; CDR3aa: CASSRWWGTDNEKLFF
v_gene: TRBV11-3; j_gene: TRBJ2-1; CDR3aa: CASSGGGGGEQFF
v_gene: TRBV11-2; j_gene: TRBJ2-7; CDR3aa: CASSPRTGGFGEQYF
v_gene: TRBV20-1; j_gene: TRBJ2-7; CDR3aa: CSGQGTYEQYF
v_gene: TRBV7-9; j_gene: TRBJ1-1; CDR3aa: CASSTRQGEAFF
v_gene: TRBV19; j_gene: TRBJ2-3; CDR3aa: CASSIVGGLSTDTQYF
v_gene: TRBV28; j_gene: TRBJ2-1; CDR3aa: CASNPSGRNGNEQFF
v_gene: TRBV6-5; j_gene: TRBJ2-5; CDR3aa: CASSQDRGLQETQYF